This TCR beta chain originates from a study of shared clonotypes between healthy human individuals. For the study at large: Researchers assigned three CD4 naive, three CD4 memory, two CD8 naive and one CD8 memory plate to each donor. Findings and limits, study-wide: Clonotype sharing levels among donors were expected to vary with sequencing depth. What naive subsets generally showed was a larger estimated richness than memory subsets showed.

As to this clone: What it binds is unknown.

The DNA input per sorted-subset replicate PCR was roughly 0.2 ug, corresponding to tens of thousands of T cell genomes. Measured with immunoSEQ multiplex PCR; TCRdb has only the in-frame clones, and not every one. The data contain almost 700,000 clones, just over 90% of them singletons. Germline V gives CDR1 SGDLS, CDR2 YYNGEE. V was pared by 3 bases and J by 2 bases, with 2 bases of the junction left unmatched. The CDR3 covers 15 residues. Naive CD8 cells comprised CD45RO-negative, CCR7-positively selected cells, excluding terminally differentiated effector memory CD45RA+ cells. Sequenced material: naive CD8+ T cells sorted from blood. This chain links TRBV9 with TRBJ2-3, with 11 bases matching TRBD2. The sequence derives from a man younger than 45 in good health. CDR3 bases: TGTGCCAGCAGCGCTAGCGGGAGGAACACAGATACGCAGTATTTT. As protein: CASSASGRNTDTQYF.